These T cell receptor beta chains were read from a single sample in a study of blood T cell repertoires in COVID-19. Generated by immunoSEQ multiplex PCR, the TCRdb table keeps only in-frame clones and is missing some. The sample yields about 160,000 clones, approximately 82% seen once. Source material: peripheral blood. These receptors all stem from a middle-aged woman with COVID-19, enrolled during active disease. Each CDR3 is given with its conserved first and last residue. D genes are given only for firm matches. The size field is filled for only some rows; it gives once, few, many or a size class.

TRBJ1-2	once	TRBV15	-	TGTGCCACCAGCCCAACAACTAACTATGGCTACACCTTC	CATSPTTNYGYTF
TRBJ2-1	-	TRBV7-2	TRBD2	TGTGCCAGCAGCTTAGGGCGGGGGACTAGCGGATACAATGAGCAGTTCTTC	CASSLGRGTSGYNEQFF
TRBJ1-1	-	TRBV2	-	TGTGCCAGCAGTGATGCAGGGTACACTGAAGCTTTCTTT	CASSDAGYTEAFF
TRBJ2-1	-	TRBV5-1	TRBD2	TGCGCCAGCAGCGGGACTAGCGGGGGCAATGAGCAGTTCTTC	CASSGTSGGNEQFF
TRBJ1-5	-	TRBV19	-	TGTGCCAGTAGTATACTTCCAGGGACTTCGGGGGAGCCCCAGCATTTT	CASSILPGTSGEPQHF
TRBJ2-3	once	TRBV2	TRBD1	TGTGCGGCCCACAGGGGGCCCACAGATACGCAGTATTTT	CAAHRGPTDTQYF
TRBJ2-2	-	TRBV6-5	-	TGTGCCAGCAAACAGGGGAACACCGGGGAGCTGTTTTTT	CASKQGNTGELFF
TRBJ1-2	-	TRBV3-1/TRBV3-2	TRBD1	TGTGCCAGCAGCCATGGACAGGTCTATGGCTACACCTTC	CASSHGQVYGYTF
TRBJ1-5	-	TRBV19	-	TGTGCCAGTAGTCAGTGGAGGGATCAGCCCCAGCATTTT	CASSQWRDQPQHF
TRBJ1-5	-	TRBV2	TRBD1	TGTGCCAGCAGCTCGGGACAGTCTAATCAGCCCCAGCATTTT	CASSSGQSNQPQHF
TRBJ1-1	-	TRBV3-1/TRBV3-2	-	TGTGCCAGCAGCCAAGTACAGGGCACTGAAGCTTTCTTT	CASSQVQGTEAFF
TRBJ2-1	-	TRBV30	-	TGTGCCCGTCGTCGAGGAAGAGCAGTTGATGAGCAGTTCTTC	CARRRGRAVDEQFF
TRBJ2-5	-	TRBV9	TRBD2	TGTGCCAGCAGCGTTAGCGGGGGGAGAGAGACCCAGTACTTC	CASSVSGGRETQYF
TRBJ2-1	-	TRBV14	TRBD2	TGTGCCAGCAGTCTCCAGCGGGGTCGGTACAATGAGCAGTTCTTC	CASSLQRGRYNEQFF
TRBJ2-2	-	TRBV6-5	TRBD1	TGTGCCAGCAAACAGGGGATATCCGGGGAGCTGTTTTTT	CASKQGISGELFF
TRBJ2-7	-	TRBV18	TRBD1	TGTGCCAGCTCGGAACGGACAGGGTCATACTTCTACGAGCAGTACTTC	CASSERTGSYFYEQYF
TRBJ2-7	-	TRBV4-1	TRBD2	TGCGCCAGCAGCCTCCTTTGGTTTGCGGGAGTATTGAACTGGTCCTACGAGCAGTACTTC	CASSLLWFAGVLNWSYEQYF
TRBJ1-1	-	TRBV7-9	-	TGTGCCAGCAGCAAGGCAGCGCCTGAAGCTTTCTTT	CASSKAAPEAFF
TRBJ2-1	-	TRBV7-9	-	TGTGCCAGCAGCCCCCACTTGGGACTCTTGTATAACAATGAGCAGTTCTTC	CASSPHLGLLYNNEQFF